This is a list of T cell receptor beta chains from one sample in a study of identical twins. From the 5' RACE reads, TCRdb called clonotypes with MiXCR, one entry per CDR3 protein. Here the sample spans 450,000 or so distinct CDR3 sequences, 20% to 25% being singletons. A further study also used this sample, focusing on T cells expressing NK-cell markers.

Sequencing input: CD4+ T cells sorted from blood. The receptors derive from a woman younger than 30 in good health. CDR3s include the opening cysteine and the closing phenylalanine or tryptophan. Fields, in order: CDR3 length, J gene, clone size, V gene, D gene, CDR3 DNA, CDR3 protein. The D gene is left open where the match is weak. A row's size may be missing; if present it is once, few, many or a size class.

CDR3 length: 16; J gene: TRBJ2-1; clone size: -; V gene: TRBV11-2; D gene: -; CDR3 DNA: TGTGCCAGCAGCTTAATACCCGTTAGCTCCTACAATGAGCAGTTCTTC; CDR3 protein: CASSLIPVSSYNEQFF
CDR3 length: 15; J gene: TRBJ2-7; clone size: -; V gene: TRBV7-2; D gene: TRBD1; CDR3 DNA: TGTGCCAGCAGCTGGGGACAGGGACGATTGTACGAGCAGTACTTC; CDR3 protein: CASSWGQGRLYEQYF
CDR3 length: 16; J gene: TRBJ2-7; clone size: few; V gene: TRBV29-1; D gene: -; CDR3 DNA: TGCAGCGTTGAGAGGTTGAGGACTGGAATAACCTACGAGCAGTACTTC; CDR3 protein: CSVERLRTGITYEQYF
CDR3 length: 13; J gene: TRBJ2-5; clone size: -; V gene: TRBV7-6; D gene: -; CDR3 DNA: TGTGCCAGCAGCTCTTTAAGGTATAAACGGCAGTACTTC; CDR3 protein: CASSSLRYKRQYF
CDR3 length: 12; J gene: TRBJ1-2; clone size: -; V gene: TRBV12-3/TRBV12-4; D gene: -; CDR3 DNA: TGTGCCAGCAGTCAAGAAGGTTATGGCTACACCTTC; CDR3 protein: CASSQEGYGYTF
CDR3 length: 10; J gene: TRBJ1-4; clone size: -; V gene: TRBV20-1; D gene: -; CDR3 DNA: TGCAGTGTGAGGGGGGAAAAACTGTTTTTT; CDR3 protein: CSVRGEKLFF
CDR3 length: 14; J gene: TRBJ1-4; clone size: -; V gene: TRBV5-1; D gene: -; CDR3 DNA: TGCGCCAGCAGCTTGGCCGGGGGCCGCGAAAAACTGTTTTTT; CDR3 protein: CASSLAGGREKLFF
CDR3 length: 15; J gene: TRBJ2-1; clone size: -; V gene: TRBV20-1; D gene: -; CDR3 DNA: TGCAGTGCTAGAGCACTAGCTTCCTCCTACAATGAGCAGTTCTTC; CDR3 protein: CSARALASSYNEQFF
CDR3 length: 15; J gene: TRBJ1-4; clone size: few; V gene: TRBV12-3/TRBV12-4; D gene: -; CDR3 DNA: TGTGCCAGCAGTCCCCGGGGGGGCCGTAATGAAAAACTGTTTTTT; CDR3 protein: CASSPRGGRNEKLFF
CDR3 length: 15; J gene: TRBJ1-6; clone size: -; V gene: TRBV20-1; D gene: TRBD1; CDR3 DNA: TGCAGTGCTGAGGACAGGAGCTCCTATAATTCACCCCTCCACTTT; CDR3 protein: CSAEDRSSYNSPLHF
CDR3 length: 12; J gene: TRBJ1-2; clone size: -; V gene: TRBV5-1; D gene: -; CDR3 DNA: TGCGCCAGCAGCTTGGACGTCGAAGGCTACACCTTC; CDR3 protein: CASSLDVEGYTF
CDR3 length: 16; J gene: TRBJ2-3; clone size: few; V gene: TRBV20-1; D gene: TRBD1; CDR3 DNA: TGCAGTGCTAGAGATCCGCGCCAGGGGGGCACAGATACGCAGTATTTT; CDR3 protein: CSARDPRQGGTDTQYF
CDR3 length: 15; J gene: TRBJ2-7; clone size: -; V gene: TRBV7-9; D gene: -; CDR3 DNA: TGTGCCAGCAGCTTAGGGGACAAATCTGGTTACGAGCAGTACTTC; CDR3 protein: CASSLGDKSGYEQYF
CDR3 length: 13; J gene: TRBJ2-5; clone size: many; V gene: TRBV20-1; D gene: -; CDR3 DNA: TGCAGTGCTAGCGCCCCGGGAGTAAAGACCCAGTACTTC; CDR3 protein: CSASAPGVKTQYF
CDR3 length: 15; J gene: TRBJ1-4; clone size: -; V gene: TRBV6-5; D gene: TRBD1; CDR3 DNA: TGTGCCAGCAGTTACTCGGGACAGAGGATAGAAAAACTGTTTTTT; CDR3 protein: CASSYSGQRIEKLFF
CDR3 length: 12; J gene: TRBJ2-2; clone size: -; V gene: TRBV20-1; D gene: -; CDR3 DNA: TGCAGTGCTAGACGACAGGTCGGGGAGCTGTTTTTT; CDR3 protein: CSARRQVGELFF
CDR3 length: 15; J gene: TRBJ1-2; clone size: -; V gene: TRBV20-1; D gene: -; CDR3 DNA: TGCTGTGCTCCCCATGACCTGGGGGCTAACTATGGCTACACCTTC; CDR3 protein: CCAPHDLGANYGYTF
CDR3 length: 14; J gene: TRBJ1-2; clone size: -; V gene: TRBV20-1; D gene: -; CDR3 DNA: TGCAGTGCTAGAGCGGGACACCTTAACTATGGCTACACCTTC; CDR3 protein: CSARAGHLNYGYTF
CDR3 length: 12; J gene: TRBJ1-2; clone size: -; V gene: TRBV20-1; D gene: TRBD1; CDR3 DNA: TGCAGTGCTCGGACAGGGAAGGCTGGCTACACCTTC; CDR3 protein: CSARTGKAGYTF
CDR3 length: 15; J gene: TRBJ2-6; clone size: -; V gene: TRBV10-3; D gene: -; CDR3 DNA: TGTGCCATCAGTGTACTTGCGTTAGGGGCCAACGTCCTGACTTTC; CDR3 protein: CAISVLALGANVLTF
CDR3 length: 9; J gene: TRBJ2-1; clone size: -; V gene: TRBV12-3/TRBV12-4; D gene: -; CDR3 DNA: TGTGCCCGTTACGATGAGCAGTTCTTC; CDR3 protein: CARYDEQFF
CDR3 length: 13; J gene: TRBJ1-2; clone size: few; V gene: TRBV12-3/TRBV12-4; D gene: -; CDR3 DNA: TGTGCCAGCAGTCTTCCCGGGACACAGGGCTACACCTTC; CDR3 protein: CASSLPGTQGYTF
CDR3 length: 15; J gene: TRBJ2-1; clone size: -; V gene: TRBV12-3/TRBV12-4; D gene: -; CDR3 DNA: TGTGCCAGCACCCCGGGAGCCCTCTCCTACAATGAGCAGTTCTTC; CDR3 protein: CASTPGALSYNEQFF
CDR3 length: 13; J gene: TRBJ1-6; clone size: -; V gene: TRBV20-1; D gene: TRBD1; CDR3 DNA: TGCAGTGCTAGCAGACAGGGCAATTCACCCCTCCACTTT; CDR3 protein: CSASRQGNSPLHF
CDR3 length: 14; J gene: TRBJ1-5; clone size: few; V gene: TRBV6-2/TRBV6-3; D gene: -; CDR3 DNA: TGTGCCAGCAGTATCAGGGTGAACAATCAGCCCCAGCATTTT; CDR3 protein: CASSIRVNNQPQHF
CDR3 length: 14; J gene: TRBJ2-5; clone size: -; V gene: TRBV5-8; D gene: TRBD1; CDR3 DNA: TGTGCCAGCAGCCCTACAGGGGGCAGGGAGACCCAGTACTTC; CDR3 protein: CASSPTGGRETQYF
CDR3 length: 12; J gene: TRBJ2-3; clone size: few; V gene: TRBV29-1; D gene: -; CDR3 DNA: TGCAGCGTACGGGAGTACACAGATACGCAGTATTTT; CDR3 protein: CSVREYTDTQYF
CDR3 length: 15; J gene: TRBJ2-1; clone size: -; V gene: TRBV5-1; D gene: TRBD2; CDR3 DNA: TGCGCCAGCAGACAAGCGGGACTTGCCTACAATGAGCAGTTCTTC; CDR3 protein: CASRQAGLAYNEQFF
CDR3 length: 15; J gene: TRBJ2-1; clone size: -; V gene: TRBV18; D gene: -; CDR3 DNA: TGTGCCAGCTCGACGAATCCCCCGCTATCCGGGGAGCAGTTCTTC; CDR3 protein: CASSTNPPLSGEQFF
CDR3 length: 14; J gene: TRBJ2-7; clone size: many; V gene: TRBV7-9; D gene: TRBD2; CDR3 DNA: TGTGCCAGCAGCTCTACGGGAGGCTCCTACGAGCAGTACTTC; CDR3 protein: CASSSTGGSYEQYF
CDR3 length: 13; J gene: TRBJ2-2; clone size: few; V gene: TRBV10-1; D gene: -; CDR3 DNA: TGCGCCAGCAGTGACGGGCCCTCCCGGGAGCTGTTTTTT; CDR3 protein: CASSDGPSRELFF
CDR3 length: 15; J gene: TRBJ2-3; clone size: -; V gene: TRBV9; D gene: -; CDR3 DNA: TGTGCCAGCACCCTCATGCCAGGGGGGACAGATACGCAGTATTTT; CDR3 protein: CASTLMPGGTDTQYF
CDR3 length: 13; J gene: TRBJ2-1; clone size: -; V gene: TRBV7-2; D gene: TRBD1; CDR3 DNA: TGTGCCAGCAGACAGGGGATTTACAATGAGCAGTTCTTC; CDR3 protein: CASRQGIYNEQFF
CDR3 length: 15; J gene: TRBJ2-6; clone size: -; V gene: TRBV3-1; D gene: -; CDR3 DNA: TGTGCCAGCAGCTTTCCTTTCTCTGGGGCCAACGTCCTGACTTTC; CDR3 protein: CASSFPFSGANVLTF
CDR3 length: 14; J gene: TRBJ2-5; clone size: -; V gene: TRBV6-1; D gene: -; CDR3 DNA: TGTGCCAGCAGTACGATTAGCGCCCAAGAGACCCAGTACTTC; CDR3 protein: CASSTISAQETQYF
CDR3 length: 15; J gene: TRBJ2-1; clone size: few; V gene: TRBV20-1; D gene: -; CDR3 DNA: TGCAGTGCTAGACAATACAGTGGGTACTACAATGAGCAGTTCTTC; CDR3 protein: CSARQYSGYYNEQFF
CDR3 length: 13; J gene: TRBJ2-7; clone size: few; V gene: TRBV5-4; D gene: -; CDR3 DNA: TGTGCCAGCAGCCAATTTGGTTCCTACGAGCAGTACTTC; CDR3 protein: CASSQFGSYEQYF
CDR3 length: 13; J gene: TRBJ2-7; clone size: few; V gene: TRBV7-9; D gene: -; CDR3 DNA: TGTGCCAGCAGCTTAGAATCTGGAGGCGAGCAGTACTTC; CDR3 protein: CASSLESGGEQYF
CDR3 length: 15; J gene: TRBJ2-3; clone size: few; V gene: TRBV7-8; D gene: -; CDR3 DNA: TGTGCCAGCAGCTTAGCACTGACAGGCACAGATACGCAGTATTTT; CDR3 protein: CASSLALTGTDTQYF
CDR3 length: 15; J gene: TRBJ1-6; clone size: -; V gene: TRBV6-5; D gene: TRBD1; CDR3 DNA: TGTGCCAGCAGTTACGCGATGACAGGGAACTCACCCCTCCACTTT; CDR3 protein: CASSYAMTGNSPLHF
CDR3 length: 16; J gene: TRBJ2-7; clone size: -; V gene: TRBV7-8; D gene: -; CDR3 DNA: TGTGCCAGCAGCTTGGGGGCCCATACTATCTCCTACGAGCAGTACTTC; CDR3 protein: CASSLGAHTISYEQYF
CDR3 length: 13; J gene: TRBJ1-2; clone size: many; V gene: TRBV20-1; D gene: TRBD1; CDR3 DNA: TGCAGTGCTAGAACAGGGGGCAACTATGGCTACACCTTC; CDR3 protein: CSARTGGNYGYTF
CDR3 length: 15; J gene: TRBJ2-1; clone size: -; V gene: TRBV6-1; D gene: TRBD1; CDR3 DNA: TGTGCCAGCACCCTAGACAGGGGCTCCTACAATGAGCAGTTCTTC; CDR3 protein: CASTLDRGSYNEQFF
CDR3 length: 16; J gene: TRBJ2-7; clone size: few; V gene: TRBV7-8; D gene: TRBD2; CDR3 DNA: TGTGCCAGCAGCTTAGGCTTAGCGGGAGGTAGCCTCGAGCAGTACTTC; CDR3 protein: CASSLGLAGGSLEQYF
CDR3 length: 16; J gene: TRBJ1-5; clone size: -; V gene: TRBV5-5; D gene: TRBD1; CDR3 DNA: TGTGCCAGCAGCCCTGGACAGGGGGGAAAGAATCAGCCCCAGCATTTT; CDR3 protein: CASSPGQGGKNQPQHF
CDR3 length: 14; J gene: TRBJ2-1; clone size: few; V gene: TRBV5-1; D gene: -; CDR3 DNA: TGCGCCAGCAGCTCAGGGGGGGCAGCGAATGAGCAGTTCTTC; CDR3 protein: CASSSGGAANEQFF
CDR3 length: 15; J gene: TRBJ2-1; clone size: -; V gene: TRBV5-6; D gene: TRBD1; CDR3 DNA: TGTGCCAGCAGCTTGGACAGGGGGCTACGGGATGAGCAGTTCTTC; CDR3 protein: CASSLDRGLRDEQFF
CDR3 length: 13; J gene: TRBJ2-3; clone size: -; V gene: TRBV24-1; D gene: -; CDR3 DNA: TGTGCCACCAGTGATGTACAGGGAAGGACGCAGTATTTT; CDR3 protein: CATSDVQGRTQYF
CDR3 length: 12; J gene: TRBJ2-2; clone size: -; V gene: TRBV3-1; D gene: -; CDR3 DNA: TGTGCCAGCAGCCAAAATCGCGGGGAGCTGTTTTTT; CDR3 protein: CASSQNRGELFF
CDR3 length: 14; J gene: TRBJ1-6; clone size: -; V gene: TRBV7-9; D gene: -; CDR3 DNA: TGTGCCAGCAGCCCATTTAATGTCGGTTCACCCCTCCACTTT; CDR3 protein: CASSPFNVGSPLHF
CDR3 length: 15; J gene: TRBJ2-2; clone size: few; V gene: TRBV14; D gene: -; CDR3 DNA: TGTGCCAGCAGCCAAGAGGTCGGAGATTCCGGGGAGCTGTTTTTT; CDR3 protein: CASSQEVGDSGELFF
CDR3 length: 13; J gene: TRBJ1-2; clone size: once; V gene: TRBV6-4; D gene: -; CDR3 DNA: TGTGCCAGCGCACCGCCGGAGAACTATGGCTACACCTTC; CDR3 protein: CASAPPENYGYTF
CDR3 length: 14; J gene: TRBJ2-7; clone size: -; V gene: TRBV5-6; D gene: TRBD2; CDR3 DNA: TGTGCCAGCAGCGGAACCGGGGGGGTCAACGAGCAGTACTTC; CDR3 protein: CASSGTGGVNEQYF